Below are 21 T cell receptor beta chains sequenced from a single sample in a study of cytomegalovirus exposure and HLA in healthy donors. The study ran its PCR with 60 Vbeta and 13 Jbeta primers. TCRdb keeps only in-frame clones here, not all; method: immunoSEQ multiplex PCR. The sample has approximately 150,000 clones, over 75% seen once; the top ten hold 2% to 2.5%. Sequencing was done on a sample of PBMCs. Receptors originate from a male donor in good health and CMV-seronegative.

A word on this clone: Different DNA sequences within this sample yield the same CDR3. The V call is TRBV18, the J call TRBJ1-2; D not certain. The germline V and J ends were trimmed by 2 bases and 2 bases, with 6 bases remaining between them. The CDR3 is 13 residues long. Germline V gene sequence: CDR1 KGHSH, CDR2 LQKENI. The CDR3 spells CASSPGENYGYTF. Written as DNA, the CDR3 is TGTGCCAGCTCACCAGGGGAGAACTATGGCTACACCTTC. Drawing the rest from reference TRBV18 and TRBJ1-2, the complete variable domain is NAGVMQNPRHLVRRRGQEARLRCSPMKGHSHVYWYRQLPEEGLKFMVYLQKENIIDESGMPKERFSAEFPKEGPSILRIQQVVRGDSAAYFCASSPGENYGYTFGSGTRLTVV.

The chain uses TRBV2 and TRBJ1-2; 7 nucleotides line up with TRBD1. V lost 11 bases and J lost 2; bases outside the gene matches: 2. There are 11 residues in the CDR3. Per the germline V gene, CDR1 is SNHLY and CDR2 is FYNNEI. The CDR3 nucleotides read TGTGCCCGGGGACAGAACTATGGCTACACCTTC. Residues: CARGQNYGYTF.

This chain uses TRBV7-8 with TRBJ1-2, with TRBD1 identical over 8 bases. Germline V CDR1 and CDR2: SGHVS, FQNEAQ. The trim removed 5 bases at V and 4 bases at J, leaving 6 bases unmatched. CDR3 length equals 14 residues. The CDR3 here is CASSGDRLGYGYTF. CDR3 sequence (DNA): TGTGCCAGCAGCGGGGACAGGTTAGGCTATGGCTACACCTTC.

The V gene is TRBV29-1, the J gene TRBJ2-5; the D is unclear. Trimming pared 4 bases from V and 1 base from J, leaving 7 bases between. This CDR3 region has 12 residues. Germline CDR1 and CDR2: SQVTM and ANQGSEA. The CDR3 loop is CSVGAAQETQYF. The CDR3 DNA reads as TGCAGCGTTGGGGCAGCCCAAGAGACCCAGTACTTC.

The chain employs TRBV9 and TRBJ2-1, with a weak D call TRBD2 (5 bases). The CDR3 covers 14 residues. Germline assignment: CDR1 SGDLS and CDR2 YYNGEE. The V end was cut by 4 bases, the J end by 7 bases, with 15 bases between. The CDR3 coding sequence is TGTGCCAGCAGCCCCCTAGCCAGAATGAATGAGCAGTTCTTC. Its protein product is CASSPLARMNEQFF.

This clone was recorded only once. V and J are TRBV5-1 and TRBJ1-6; 7 bases are shared with TRBD1. The germline V gene has CDR1 SGHRS and CDR2 YFSETQ. V shed 5 bases, J shed 7 bases, and the junction held 12 bases outside the gene matches. CDR3 length: 16 residues. The CDR3 region is CASSITQGRGNSPLHF. The CDR3, as DNA: TGCGCCAGCAGTATTACACAGGGGCGAGGGAATTCACCCCTCCACTTT.

This chain uses TRBV7-9 with TRBJ2-7; 7 nucleotides agree with TRBD1. Per germline, CDR1 SEHNR and CDR2 FQNEAQ (reference sequence). V lost 2 bases, J lost 7 bases, and 5 bases stayed unmatched. This CDR3 has 13 amino acids. The DNA of the CDR3 is TGTGCCAGCAGCTTAAACAGGGGTCAAGAGCAGTACTTC. It codes for CASSLNRGQEQYF. The full variable domain, in which reference TRBV7-9 and TRBJ2-7 provide the parts outside the CDR3, is DTGVSQNPRHKITKRGQNVTFRCDPISEHNRLYWYRQTLGQGPEFLTYFQNEAQLEKSRLLSDRFSAERPKGSFSTLEIQRTEQGDSAMYLCASSLNRGQEQYFGPGTRLTVT.

The chain combines TRBV7-2 with TRBJ1-5, with D tentatively TRBD1 (6 bases). Trimming cost V 5 bases and J 2 bases, with 19 bases left between them. The germline gives CDR1 SGHTA, CDR2 FQGNSA. The CDR3 has 17 amino acids. The CDR3 loop reads CASSRGGWGAGNQPQHF. The CDR3 DNA is TGTGCCAGCAGCCGCGGGGGGTGGGGGGCAGGCAATCAGCCCCAGCATTTT.

The V gene is TRBV6-5, the J gene TRBJ1-2; weak D call: TRBD1 (5 bases). The CDR3 runs 12 residues. Germline-derived CDR1 and CDR2 are MNHEY and SVGAGI. V lost 5 bases to trimming and J lost 11 bases, with 15 bases between them. This CDR3 reads CASSVGHQRYTF. The CDR3 bases are TGTGCCAGCAGTGTAGGACATCAAAGGTACACCTTC.

This chain connects TRBV19 to TRBJ1-5, with unresolved D. Germline V gene sequence: CDR1 LNHDA, CDR2 SQIVND (reference sequence). V was shortened by 3 bases and J by 6 bases, with 21 bases between the two germline ends. The CDR3 totals 17 residues. DNA for the CDR3: TGTGCCAGTAGTATCACCCGGCGGCCCTACATCAGTCAGCCCCAGCATTTT. Amino acid sequence: CASSITRRPYISQPQHF. The variable domain in full, completed from reference TRBV19 and TRBJ1-5, reads DGGITQSPKYLFRKEGQNVTLSCEQNLNHDAMYWYRQDPGQGLRLIYYSQIVNDFQKGDIAEGYSVSREKKESFPLTVTSAQKNPTAFYLCASSITRRPYISQPQHFGDGTRLSIL.

The J gene is TRBJ2-2, the V gene TRBV27; no firm D call. CDR1 MNHEY and CDR2 SMNVEV come from the germline V gene (reference sequence). This CDR3 has 16 residues. The V end was cut by 6 bases, the J end by 2 bases, with 16 bases between. In nucleotides, the CDR3 is TGTGCCAGCAGGCCCCTTTCGGGTTCAAACACCGGGGAGCTGTTTTTT. This gives the protein CASRPLSGSNTGELFF.

This clone was found a few times. The rearrangement uses TRBV6-5 and TRBJ2-7, with a weak D call TRBD2 (5 bases). The CDR3 totals 13 residues. Trimming cost V 2 bases and J 1 base, with 6 bases left between them. The germline CDR1 and CDR2 sequences are MNHEY and SVGAGI. In DNA form, the CDR3 reads TGTGCCAGCAGTTACGAGGGATCCTACGAGCAGTACTTC. Translating gives CASSYEGSYEQYF.

This rearrangement joins TRBV11-3 to TRBJ2-2; 8 bases match TRBD2. The CDR3 is made up of 17 amino acids. Trimming at V came to 1 base and at J to 5 bases, leaving 9 bases not matched to a gene. The germline gives CDR1 SGHNT, CDR2 YENEEA. CDR3 region: CASSLALARGGTGELFF. Here the CDR3 DNA reads TGTGCCAGCAGCTTAGCCTTAGCCCGGGGGGGGACCGGGGAGCTGTTTTTT. The whole variable domain, filled in from reference TRBV11-3 and TRBJ2-2, reads EAGVVQSPRYKIIEKKQPVAFWCNPISGHNTLYWYLQNLGQGPELLIRYENEEAVDDSQLPKDRFSAERLKGVDSTLKIQPAELGDSAVYLCASSLALARGGTGELFFGEGSRLTVL.

This clone was recorded once. CDR3 protein: CASSYGAGANTEAFF. The CDR3 DNA sequence: TGTGCCAGCAGTTATGGGGCAGGGGCGAACACTGAAGCTTTCTTT. The V call is TRBV6-5, the J call TRBJ1-1; TRBD1 might be the D (6 bases). The CDR3 contains 15 residues. Germline values: CDR1 MNHEY, CDR2 SVGAGI. Trimming left V 3 bases short and J 1 base short, with 12 bases between.

The sample holds a few counts of this clone. CDR3 sequence: CASSEDRGAKLPNTEAFF. The DNA of the CDR3 is TGTGCCAGCAGTGAAGATCGGGGGGCGAAGTTACCGAACACTGAAGCTTTCTTT. The J gene is TRBJ1-1, the V gene TRBV6-1, with D maybe TRBD1 (6 bases). Germline values: CDR1 MNHNS, CDR2 SASEGT. V dropped 1 base and J dropped 1 base, with 19 bases sitting between them. This CDR3 has 18 residues.

The rearrangement uses TRBV5-4 and TRBJ1-1; 8 nucleotides match TRBD1. CDR3 length: 15 amino acids. The V and J ends lost 0 bases and 4 bases, in that order; junction bases with no gene match: 5. Germline V gene lookup returns CDR1 SGHNT and CDR2 YYREEE (reference sequence). The CDR3 sequence: CASSLAGGRLTEAFF. CDR3 DNA sequence: TGTGCCAGCAGCTTGGCAGGGGGCAGGCTCACTGAAGCTTTCTTT.

The chain links TRBV19 to TRBJ1-6; 10 positions match TRBD1. Germline values: CDR1 LNHDA, CDR2 SQIVND (reference sequence). Trimming at V came to 5 bases and at J to 9 bases, leaving 7 bases not matched to a gene. This CDR3 spans 15 amino acids. The CDR3 sequence is CASSSAGTGVSPLHF. CDR3 nucleotide sequence: TGTGCCAGTAGTTCCGCCGGGACAGGGGTTTCACCCCTCCACTTT.

The chain carries TRBV2 and TRBJ2-3; D not resolved. Germline lookup yields CDR1 SNHLY and CDR2 FYNNEI. V was pared by 2 bases and J by 4 bases, with 4 bases between. This CDR3 is 12 amino acids long. This CDR3 reads CASSESSDTQYF. CDR3 sequence (DNA): TGTGCCAGCAGTGAAAGCTCAGATACGCAGTATTTT.

The genes are TRBV19 and TRBJ1-5; D is uncertain. The CDR3 length is 14 residues. Trimming stripped 3 bases from V and 3 bases from J, with 9 bases between. Germline assignment: CDR1 LNHDA and CDR2 SQIVND (reference sequence). The CDR3 DNA sequence: TGTGCCAGTAGTATCTCTCCTAACAATCAGCCCCAGCATTTT. Translation gives CASSISPNNQPQHF.

This chain uses TRBV10-3 with TRBJ2-3, with 10 bases fitting TRBD1. CDR1 is ENHRY, CDR2 SYGVKD, per germline. CDR3 length equals 14 residues. The J segment lost 4 bases and the V segment lost 6 bases, leaving 4 bases of the junction unmatched. The CDR3, as DNA: TGTGCCATCAGACCAGGACAGGGGGCAGATACGCAGTATTTT. Translated: CAIRPGQGADTQYF.

This chain connects TRBV5-6 to TRBJ2-7, with 8 bases aligning to TRBD1. Germline CDR1 SGHDT, CDR2 YYEEEE. This CDR3 has 15 amino acids. The junction had 10 bases not matched to a gene; V was cut back by 7 bases and J by 1 base. CDR3 residues: CASGKRGQVSYEQYF. Written as DNA, the CDR3 is TGTGCCAGCGGAAAAAGGGGACAGGTATCCTACGAGCAGTACTTC.